The 6 T cell receptor beta chains given below trace back to one sample, sequenced in a study of graft-versus-host responses after intestinal transplantation. Their recognized antigens are unknown. Sequencing used immunoSEQ multiplex PCR; TCRdb keeps in-frame clones, though not all of them. The sample includes around 130,000 clones, roughly 92% seen only once; the top ten take roughly 0.16%. This specimen consisted of unstimulated CD4+ T cells sorted from spleen or lymph node cells, obtained before intestinal transplant. These TCRs come from a human donor who received an intestinal transplant.

The V call is TRBV5-4, the J call TRBJ2-2; possible D gene TRBD1, 6 bases. Trimming shortened V by 0 bases and J by 0 bases, and 9 bases separated the two germline ends. Germline loops: CDR1 SGHNT, CDR2 YYREEE (reference sequence). This CDR3 spans 16 amino acids. The CDR3 coding sequence is TGTGCCAGCAGCTTGGGGGGACATGCGAACACCGGGGAGCTGTTTTTT. It specifies CASSLGGHANTGELFF.

This chain joins TRBV2 and TRBJ1-4; maybe TRBD1 (6 bases). V lost 8 bases and J 6 bases, leaving 22 bases between the germline ends. The CDR3 runs 16 residues. Germline lookup yields CDR1 SNHLY and CDR2 FYNNEI. CDR3 protein: CASGGIRGGRDEKLFF. CDR3 in DNA: TGTGCCAGCGGAGGCATAAGAGGGGGGCGCGATGAAAAACTGTTTTTT.

The CDR3 is CAIREGQGTDTQYF. As DNA, the CDR3 is TGTGCCATCCGGGAGGGACAGGGTACAGATACGCAGTATTTT. The chain combines TRBV10-3 with TRBJ2-3, with D perhaps matching TRBD1 (9 bases). The CDR3 loop spans 14 amino acids. Germline CDR1 ENHRY, CDR2 SYGVKD. V lost 8 bases and J 3 bases, leaving 15 bases between the germline ends.

The rearrangement joins TRBV6-5 to TRBJ2-7, with D unresolved. The CDR3 is made up of 12 amino acids. Trimming took off 7 bases at V and 2 bases at J, with 9 bases between the two ends. The germline gives CDR1 MNHEY, CDR2 SVGAGI. CDR3 region: CASILPPYEQYF. The DNA of the CDR3 is TGTGCCAGCATTCTCCCTCCCTACGAGCAGTACTTC.

The chain combines TRBV7-2 with TRBJ2-1; 8 bases fit TRBD2. Germline loops: CDR1 SGHTA, CDR2 FQGNSA. This CDR3 is built from 15 residues. V was clipped by 0 bases and J by 3 bases; unmatched bases: 1. The CDR3 is CASSLAGLVYNEQFF. CDR3 in DNA: TGTGCCAGCAGCTTAGCGGGACTAGTCTACAATGAGCAGTTCTTC.

The V gene is TRBV6-1, the J gene TRBJ1-1, with D possibly matching TRBD1 (5 bases). Germline CDR1 and CDR2: MNHNS and SASEGT. The V and J ends lost 2 bases and 1 base respectively, with 14 bases between them. The length of the CDR3 is 16 residues. The CDR3 sequence is CASSEPAWGGNTEAFF. Here the CDR3 DNA reads TGTGCCAGCAGTGAACCGGCATGGGGGGGGAACACTGAAGCTTTCTTT.